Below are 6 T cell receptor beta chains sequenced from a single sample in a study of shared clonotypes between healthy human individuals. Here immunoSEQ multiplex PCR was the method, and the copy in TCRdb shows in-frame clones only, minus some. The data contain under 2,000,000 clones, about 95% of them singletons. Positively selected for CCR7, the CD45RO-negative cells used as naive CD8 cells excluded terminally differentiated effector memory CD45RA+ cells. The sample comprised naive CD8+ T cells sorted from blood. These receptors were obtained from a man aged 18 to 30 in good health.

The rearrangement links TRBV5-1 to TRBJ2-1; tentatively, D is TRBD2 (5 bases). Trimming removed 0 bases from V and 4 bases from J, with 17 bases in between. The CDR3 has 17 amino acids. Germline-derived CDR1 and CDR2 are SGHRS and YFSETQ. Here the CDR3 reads CASSLEVARLTYNEQFF. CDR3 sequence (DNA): TGCGCCAGCAGCTTGGAGGTAGCGCGGTTGACTTACAATGAGCAGTTCTTC.

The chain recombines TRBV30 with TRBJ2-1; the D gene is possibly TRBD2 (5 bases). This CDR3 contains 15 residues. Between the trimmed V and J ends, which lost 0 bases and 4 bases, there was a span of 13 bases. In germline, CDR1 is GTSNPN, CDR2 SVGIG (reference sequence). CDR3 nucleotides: TGTGCCTGGAGTGTCCCCAACGGGAATTACAATGAGCAGTTCTTC. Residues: CAWSVPNGNYNEQFF.

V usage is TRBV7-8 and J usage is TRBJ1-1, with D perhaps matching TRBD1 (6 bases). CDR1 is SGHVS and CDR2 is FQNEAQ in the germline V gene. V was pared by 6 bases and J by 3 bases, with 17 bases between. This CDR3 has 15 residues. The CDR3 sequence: CASRLYRAAHTEAFF. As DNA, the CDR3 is TGTGCCAGCAGACTATACAGGGCGGCACACACTGAAGCTTTCTTT.

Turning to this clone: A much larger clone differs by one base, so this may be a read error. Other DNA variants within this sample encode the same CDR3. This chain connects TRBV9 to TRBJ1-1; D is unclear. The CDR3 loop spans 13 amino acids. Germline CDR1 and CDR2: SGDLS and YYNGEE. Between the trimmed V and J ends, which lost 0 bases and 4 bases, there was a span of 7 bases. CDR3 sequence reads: CASSVGGTTEAFF. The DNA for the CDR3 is TGTGCCAGCAGCGTAGGAGGTACCACTGAAGCTTTCTTT.

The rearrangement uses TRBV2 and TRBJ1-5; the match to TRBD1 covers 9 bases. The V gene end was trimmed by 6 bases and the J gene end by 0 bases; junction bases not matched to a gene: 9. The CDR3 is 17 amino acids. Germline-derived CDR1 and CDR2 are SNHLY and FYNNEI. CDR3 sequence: CASSPGQGMGSNQPQHF. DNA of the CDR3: TGTGCCAGCAGCCCGGGACAGGGAATGGGTAGCAATCAGCCCCAGCATTTT. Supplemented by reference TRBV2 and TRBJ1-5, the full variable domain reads EPEVTQTPSHQVTQMGQEVILRCVPISNHLYFYWYRQILGQKVEFLVSFYNNEISEKSEIFDDQFSVERPDGSNFTLKIRSTKLEDSAMYFCASSPGQGMGSNQPQHFGDGTRLSIL.

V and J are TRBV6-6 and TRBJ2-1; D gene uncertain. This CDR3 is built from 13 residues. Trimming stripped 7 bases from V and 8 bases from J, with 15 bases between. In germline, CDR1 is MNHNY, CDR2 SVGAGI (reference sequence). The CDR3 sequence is CASNMLVGDEQFF. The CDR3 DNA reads TGTGCCAGCAATATGTTGGTGGGCGATGAGCAGTTCTTC.